The sequence of this TCR beta chain was determined in a study of blood T cell repertoires in COVID-19. Study details: Both acute and convalescent COVID-19 samples were obtained from the United States, Italy and Spain. PBMCs, B-cell-depleted T cells, or T cells were the source of the cDNA or gDNA that made up the material.

Original methodology: Using reference gene primer amplification, nucleated cell counts were estimated. Profiling relied on immunoSEQ multiplex PCR, and the TCRdb table lists in-frame clones only, not all of them. V and J calls and clone size come straight from that table; D and trimming were deduced from the DNA. The table records about 88,000 clones, about 90% of them present only once. The clonotype comes from an older man with acute or convalescent COVID-19. The sequenced sample was peripheral blood.

The DNA of the CDR3 is TGTGCCAGCAGCTCAGCGGGGGAGACCTACAATGAGCAGTTCTTC. This encodes CASSSAGETYNEQFF. The genes are TRBV11-3 and TRBJ2-1, with 8 positions matching TRBD2. The V gene's germline CDR1 is SGHNT and CDR2 YENEEA. The CDR3 runs to 15 residues. J gave up 2 bases and V 4 bases, and 4 bases lay outside the gene matches.